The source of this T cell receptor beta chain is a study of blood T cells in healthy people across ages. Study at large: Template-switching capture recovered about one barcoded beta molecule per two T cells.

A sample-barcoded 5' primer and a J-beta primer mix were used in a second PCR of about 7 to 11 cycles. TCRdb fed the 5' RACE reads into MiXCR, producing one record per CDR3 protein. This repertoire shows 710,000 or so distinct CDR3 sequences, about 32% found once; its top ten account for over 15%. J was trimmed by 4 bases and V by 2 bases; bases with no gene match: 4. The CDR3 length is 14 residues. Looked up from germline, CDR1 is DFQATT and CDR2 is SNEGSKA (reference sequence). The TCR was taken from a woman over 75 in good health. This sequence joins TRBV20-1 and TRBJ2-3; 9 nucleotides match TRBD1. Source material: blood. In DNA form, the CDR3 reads TGCAGTGCTAGACAGGGACAGGGCCCAGATACGCAGTATTTT. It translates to CSARQGQGPDTQYF.